This entry concerns a single T cell receptor (beta chain). Its antigen is undetermined. Trimming removed 2 bases from V and 7 bases from J; junction bases left unmatched: 8. Germline values: CDR1 KGHSH, CDR2 LQKENI. This CDR3 comprises 15 residues. The data are from a study of vaccination and CD4 T cells after COVID-19. The time point was: late sampling 161 to 241 days after vaccination in three convalescent patients. Stated treatment: roughly ten-day PBMC culture with coronavirus spike peptide pools or control peptides (ViraFEST assay). Sequenced with the Oncomine TCR Beta short-read assay was DNA taken from cultured CD4+ T cells. TCRdb independently ran MiXCR on the PCR reads; one entry per CDR3 protein. Seen here are 20,000 to 25,000 distinct CDR3 sequences, approximately 28% observed once, and the top ten hold roughly 3%.

This chain uses TRBV18 with TRBJ2-7, with TRBD1 matching 10 bases. This material consisted of CD4+ T cells from blood, cultured in vitro, taken about 7 months after SARS-CoV-2 vaccination. This sequence was found in a human donor who had recovered from COVID-19. This CDR3 reads CASSPYRDRGREQYF. The CDR3 region has the DNA TGTGCCAGCTCACCATACCGGGACAGGGGAAGGGAGCAGTACTTC. Complete variable domain (other parts from reference TRBV18 and TRBJ2-7): NAGVMQNPRHLVRRRGQEARLRCSPMKGHSHVYWYRQLPEEGLKFMVYLQKENIIDESGMPKERFSAEFPKEGPSILRIQQVVRGDSAAYFCASSPYRDRGREQYFGPGTRLTVT.